Each of the 2 T cell receptor beta chains below was sequenced from the same sample in a study of T-cell reconstitution after alpha-beta-depleted transplantation in children. During its preparation, the TCRbeta library received unique molecular identifiers. TCRdb used MiXCR to reprocess the PCR reads, holding one entry per CDR3 protein. The table has roughly 120,000 distinct CDR3 sequences, around a tenth seen once. Source: PBMCs from the stem cell graft donor, taken from the stem cell graft. Source of these receptors: a human donor who donated a stem cell graft to a child with acute lymphoblastic leukemia.

This clonotype was seen at least ten times. V and J are TRBV7-9 and TRBJ2-5; no firm D call. Germline CDR1 SEHNR, CDR2 FQNEAQ (reference sequence). Trimming took 4 bases from V and 3 from J, leaving 9 bases between them. The CDR3 has 13 amino acids. CDR3 protein: CASSSVPKETQYF. Written as DNA, the CDR3 is TGTGCCAGCAGCTCGGTCCCTAAAGAGACCCAGTACTTC.

This clonotype has a count of ten or more. The chain links TRBV27 to TRBJ2-1; possibly TRBD2 for D (7 bases). Germline values: CDR1 MNHEY, CDR2 SMNVEV (reference sequence). The germline V and J ends were trimmed by 5 bases and 0 bases, with 26 bases remaining between them. The CDR3 sequence is 20 residues long. The CDR3 is CASSPIRGAIRLSSYNEQFF. The CDR3 DNA follows: TGTGCCAGCAGTCCCATCCGGGGGGCGATCCGTTTGAGCTCCTACAATGAGCAGTTCTTC.